The 24 T cell receptor beta chains below were found in one sample sequenced in a study of T-cell memory formation after mild COVID-19. Each CDR3 protein gets one entry after TCRdb re-called the 5' RACE reads with MiXCR. The data contain about 430,000 distinct CDR3 sequences, roughly 18% of them singletons. The sequencing sample was made of PBMCs or a T cell subset sorted from them (not recorded which). These receptors were taken from a man aged 18-30 years who had mild COVID-19 (a few samples of this study predate the infection). Cell type and time point are not known.

The V gene is TRBV2, the J gene TRBJ2-1, with D maybe TRBD1 (5 bases). Trimming cost V 7 bases and J 9 bases, with 19 bases left between them. The germline CDR1 and CDR2 sequences are SNHLY and FYNNEI. CDR3 length: 14 residues. CDR3 sequence: CASTKDTSGGEQFF. CDR3 nucleotide sequence: TGTGCCAGCACTAAGGACACCTCGGGCGGTGAGCAGTTCTTC.

In this sample, this clonotype turned up a few times. The genes are TRBV5-5 and TRBJ1-4; D remains unclear. V lost 0 bases, J lost 8 bases, and 8 bases lay in between. Germline V gene lookup returns CDR1 SGHKS and CDR2 YYEKEE (reference sequence). The CDR3 is 13 residues long. Written as DNA, the CDR3 is TGTGCCAGCAGCTTGGTGGTCGTCGAAAAACTGTTTTTT. Its translation: CASSLVVVEKLFF.

This rearrangement joins TRBV7-8 to TRBJ2-1, with 10 bases aligning to TRBD1. The CDR3 sequence is 18 residues long. CDR1 is SGHVS and CDR2 is FQNEAQ in the germline V gene. J lost 4 bases, V lost 5 bases, and 14 bases had no gene match. CDR3 amino acids: CASSPLILRDRGYNEQFF. The CDR3 coding sequence is TGTGCCAGCAGCCCGCTGATTTTGCGGGACAGGGGTTACAATGAGCAGTTCTTC.

The V gene is TRBV2, the J gene TRBJ1-5; maybe TRBD1 (5 bases). This CDR3 is built from 14 residues. Trimming took off 3 bases at V and 4 bases at J, with 10 bases between the two ends. Germline V gives CDR1 SNHLY, CDR2 FYNNEI. The CDR3 reads CASSDSGGNQPQHF. CDR3 in DNA: TGTGCCAGCAGTGACTCCGGGGGAAATCAGCCCCAGCATTTT.

This chain uses TRBV12-3 or TRBV12-4 with TRBJ1-5; a possible D gene is TRBD1 (5 bases). V was pared by 5 bases and J by 3 bases, with 8 bases between. This CDR3 spans 13 amino acids. CDR3 in DNA: TGTGCCAGCAGTAGACAGTTCAATCAGCCCCAGCATTTT. The encoded protein is CASSRQFNQPQHF.

This chain links TRBV20-1 with TRBJ2-1; 10 positions agree with TRBD2. The CDR3 is 16 residues long. V was pared by 5 bases and J by 4 bases, with 11 bases of the junction left unmatched. In germline, CDR1 is DFQATT, CDR2 SNEGSKA (reference sequence). CDR3 in amino acids: CSAYSLAGALYNEQFF. CDR3 DNA sequence: TGCAGTGCTTATAGCCTAGCGGGGGCGCTATACAATGAGCAGTTCTTC.

This clonotype has a handful of counts. The CDR3 coding sequence is TGTGCCAGCAGCTTCTTGGGGGAGGGGAACATTCAGTACTTC. It specifies CASSFLGEGNIQYF. The gene calls are TRBV5-5 and TRBJ2-4; 7 bases map to TRBD2. The V segment lost 2 bases and the J segment 7 bases; nucleotides outside the gene matches: 6. This CDR3 comprises 14 residues. CDR1 and CDR2 from the germline V gene are SGHKS and YYEKEE (reference sequence).

This clonotype was seen a few times. The rearrangement links TRBV5-1 to TRBJ1-1; D uncertain. V dropped 0 bases and J dropped 5 bases, with 11 bases sitting between them. Per germline, CDR1 SGHRS and CDR2 YFSETQ. CDR3 size: 14 residues. The CDR3 DNA is TGCGCCAGCAGCTTGGTGAACCTTGGGACTGAAGCTTTCTTT. It specifies CASSLVNLGTEAFF. The whole variable domain, filled in from reference TRBV5-1 and TRBJ1-1, reads KAGVTQTPRYLIKTRGQQVTLSCSPISGHRSVSWYQQTPGQGLQFLFEYFSETQRNKGNFPGRFSGRQFSNSRSEMNVSTLELGDSALYLCASSLVNLGTEAFFGQGTRLTVV.

This clonotype was seen only once. This chain uses TRBV7-9 with TRBJ2-6; perhaps TRBD1 as D (6 bases). V was shortened by 0 bases and J by 2 bases, with 11 bases between the two germline ends. The length of the CDR3 is 17 residues. CDR1 SEHNR and CDR2 FQNEAQ come from the germline V gene (reference sequence). The DNA of the CDR3 is TGTGCCAGCAGCTTAGCGGGCGAGGGGGCTGGGGCCAACGTCCTGACTTTC. Protein product: CASSLAGEGAGANVLTF.

This clonotype has more than one count but fewer than ten. This sequence joins TRBV6-6 and TRBJ1-6; 7 bases are a match to TRBD1. This CDR3 region has 13 residues. Looked up from germline, CDR1 is MNHNY and CDR2 is SVGAGI (reference sequence). With 6 bases clipped from V and 9 bases from J, the junction kept 5 bases outside the gene matches. This CDR3 is CASRQGQSSPLHF. CDR3 in DNA: TGTGCCAGCAGACAGGGACAGTCTTCACCCCTCCACTTT.

Turning to this clonotype: It is unclear where the CDR3 begins or ends on the DNA, so no DNA is shown, and the CDR3 is as TCRdb lists it. This rearrangement joins TRBV5-1 to TRBJ1-4; TRBD1, as called in the table, went unchecked against the DNA. From its first to its last residue, the CDR3 has 15 amino acids. CDR1 and CDR2 from the germline V gene are SGHRS and YFSETQ. CDR3: CASSSGPATNEKLFF.

About this clonotype itself: The conserved closing phenylalanine or tryptophan is absent in this CDR3, likely reflecting a read error. Because the CDR3's place on the DNA is in doubt, the DNA is left out and the CDR3 is given as listed by TCRdb. The rearrangement joins TRBV30 to TRBJ2-1. Germline-derived CDR1 and CDR2 are GTSNPN and SVGIG (reference sequence). The CDR3 has 12 amino acids, counting both end residues. CDR3 sequence: CAWSVNGGRNCV.

V is TRBV5-1 and J is TRBJ1-2; no reliable D call. Trimming cost V 6 bases and J 3 bases, with 18 bases left between them. This CDR3 is 15 amino acids long. Per the germline V gene, CDR1 is SGHRS and CDR2 is YFSETQ. CDR3 residues: CASTSLRGGDYGYTF. The DNA of the CDR3 is TGCGCCAGCACCTCTCTTCGGGGAGGAGACTATGGCTACACCTTC.

This sequence joins TRBV18 and TRBJ1-2; 8 positions agree with TRBD1. The CDR3 contains 15 residues. V dropped 3 bases and J dropped 2; count of bases not matched to a gene: 5. The V gene's germline CDR1 is KGHSH and CDR2 LQKENI. For the CDR3, the DNA is TGTGCCAGCTCACCGACAGGGGTCGAAAACTATGGCTACACCTTC. This gives the protein CASSPTGVENYGYTF. Complete variable domain (other parts from reference TRBV18 and TRBJ1-2): NAGVMQNPRHLVRRRGQEARLRCSPMKGHSHVYWYRQLPEEGLKFMVYLQKENIIDESGMPKERFSAEFPKEGPSILRIQQVVRGDSAAYFCASSPTGVENYGYTFGSGTRLTVV.

This clonotype has a count of ten or more. The CDR3 loop is CASSLLAPYEQYV. The CDR3 DNA follows: TGTGCCAGCAGCTTACTGGCCCCTTACGAGCAGTACGTC. V and J are TRBV7-8 and TRBJ2-7; D is unresolved. V gave up 2 bases and J gave up 4 bases, with 9 bases separating them. The CDR3 has 13 residues. Germline CDR1 and CDR2: SGHVS and FQNEAQ.

This chain links TRBV29-1 with TRBJ2-3; the match to TRBD2 covers 8 bases. J gave up 5 bases and V 3 bases, and 7 bases lay outside the gene matches. Germline V CDR1 and CDR2: SQVTM, ANQGSEA. CDR3 length equals 14 residues. CDR3 amino acids: CSVDLSAGGDTQYF. For the CDR3, the DNA is TGCAGCGTTGACCTGTCGGCGGGGGGAGATACGCAGTATTTT.

This clonotype was seen only once. V usage is TRBV7-2 and J usage is TRBJ1-1; the match to TRBD1 covers 8 bases. There are 16 residues in the CDR3. Germline assignment: CDR1 SGHTA and CDR2 FQGNSA. The ends lost 5 bases at V and 6 bases at J; junction bases unmatched: 14. DNA for the CDR3: TGTGCCAGCAGCGCCCAGGTCGCAGGGGGCTTCGCTGAAGCTTTCTTT. It specifies CASSAQVAGGFAEAFF.

The V call is TRBV20-1, the J call TRBJ2-5; D is perhaps TRBD1 (6 bases). V was cut by 2 bases and J by 2 bases, with 12 bases left in between. Looked up from germline, CDR1 is DFQATT and CDR2 is SNEGSKA (reference sequence). This CDR3 comprises 14 residues. In DNA form, the CDR3 reads TGCAGTGCTAGAAGGGGGAGCTTTCAAGAGACCCAGTACTTC. Protein sequence: CSARRGSFQETQYF.

In this sample, this clonotype turned up a few times. This chain connects TRBV7-2 to TRBJ1-5, with D possibly matching TRBD1 (5 bases). V shed 6 bases and J shed 4 bases, with 10 bases lying between them. CDR3 length equals 13 residues. The V gene's germline CDR1 is SGHTA and CDR2 FQGNSA. Here the CDR3 DNA reads TGTGCCAGCAGGAAACAGGAGAATCAGCCCCAGCATTTT. Its protein product is CASRKQENQPQHF.

The gene calls are TRBV19 and TRBJ2-1; tentatively, D is TRBD2 (5 bases). The CDR3 has 11 residues. V was pared by 9 bases and J by 8 bases, with 11 bases between. The germline V gene encodes CDR1 LNHDA and CDR2 SQIVND (reference sequence). The CDR3 bases are TGTGCCAGCACCCTCGGGGATGAGCAGTTCTTC. Encoded protein: CASTLGDEQFF.

The sample holds a few counts of this clonotype. V gene TRBV7-3 combines with J gene TRBJ2-7, with D maybe TRBD1 (5 bases). The CDR3 runs to 16 residues. V was cut by 0 bases and J by 3 bases, with 15 bases left in between. In germline, CDR1 is SGHTA, CDR2 FQGTGA. CDR3: CASSLTGQGYGYEQYF. As DNA, the CDR3 is TGTGCCAGCAGCTTAACGGGGCAGGGATACGGCTACGAGCAGTACTTC.

The J gene is TRBJ1-1, the V gene TRBV7-6; D remains ambiguous. Trimming pared 3 bases from V and 7 bases from J, leaving 12 bases between. CDR1 SGHVS and CDR2 FNYEAQ come from the germline V gene. The CDR3 covers 13 residues. The CDR3, as DNA: TGTGCCAGCAGCTTTTTGGTGGGAATTGAAGCTTTCTTT. Its translation: CASSFLVGIEAFF.

This clonotype has more than one count but fewer than ten. The rearrangement uses TRBV10-3 and TRBJ2-5; D is possibly TRBD1 (5 bases). Germline V gene lookup returns CDR1 ENHRY and CDR2 SYGVKD. This CDR3 comprises 12 residues. Deletions cut 2 bases from V and 5 bases from J, with 6 bases between. The DNA of the CDR3 is TGTGCCATCAGTGAGAACAGGGAGACCCAGTACTTC. Its translation is CAISENRETQYF.

This clonotype was seen at least ten times. The chain employs TRBV5-1 and TRBJ1-2; 7 bases align to TRBD1. With 3 bases clipped from V and 2 bases from J, the junction kept 7 bases outside the gene matches. The germline V gene has CDR1 SGHRS and CDR2 YFSETQ. The CDR3 loop spans 15 amino acids. The CDR3 nucleotides read TGCGCCAGCAGCTCGGGGACAGCCGAAAACTATGGCTACACCTTC. Protein product: CASSSGTAENYGYTF.